These T cell receptor beta chains were read from a single sample in a study of cytomegalovirus exposure and HLA in healthy donors. Clones were read by immunoSEQ multiplex PCR, and TCRdb kept only the in-frame ones, dropping some. The table includes 100,000 or so clones, about four fifths detected once. Material for sequencing was PBMCs. These TCRs come from a female donor in good health and CMV-seropositive. The CDR3 runs from the conserved cysteine through the conserved F or W. Fields, in order: V gene, clone size, J gene, D gene, CDR3 protein, CDR3 DNA. A D gene is named only where the DNA matches it firmly. Expanded clones are given a class, and other clones once, few, many or no size at all.

>TRBV4-1|NA|TRBJ2-7|TRBD1
CASSQRSGTGVSF
TGCGCCAGCAGCCAGCGTAGTGGGACAGGGGTTTCCTTC
>TRBV10-3|NA|TRBJ2-7|NA
CAISANEYEQYF
TGTGCCATCAGTGCGAATGAGTACGAGCAGTACTTC
>TRBV19|NA|TRBJ1-5|NA
CASSITEYSNQPQHF
TGTGCCAGTAGTATAACAGAGTATAGCAATCAGCCCCAGCATTTT
>TRBV10-2|once|TRBJ2-1|TRBD2
CASSESSSGGRQFF
TGCGCCAGCAGTGAGTCGTCTAGCGGGGGGCGACAGTTCTTC
>TRBV27|few|TRBJ2-7|NA
CASSLAPSYEQYF
TGTGCCAGCAGTTTGGCACCCTCCTACGAGCAGTACTTC
>TRBV19|NA|TRBJ1-4|NA
CASSRGTGVGEKLFF
TGTGCCAGTAGCCGAGGGACGGGAGTGGGTGAAAAACTGTTTTTT
>TRBV7-9|NA|TRBJ1-2|TRBD1
CSSSLVPTGASSRYTF
TGTTCCAGCAGCTTAGTTCCCACAGGGGCATCTTCCCGCTACACCTTC
>TRBV10-3|few|TRBJ1-5|NA
CAISAREGDQPQHF
TGTGCCATCAGTGCTAGGGAGGGGGATCAGCCCCAGCATTTT
>TRBV6-1|NA|TRBJ2-7|TRBD2
CASSALAGPHEQYF
TGTGCCAGCAGCGCACTAGCGGGACCCCACGAGCAGTACTTC
>TRBV11-2|NA|TRBJ2-2|TRBD1
CASGQVNTGELFF
TGTGCCAGCGGACAGGTGAACACCGGGGAGCTGTTTTTT
>TRBV30|NA|TRBJ1-1|TRBD1
CAWSSRTGTEAFF
TGTGCCTGGAGTTCCAGGACAGGGACTGAAGCTTTCTTT
>TRBV7-9|once|TRBJ2-1|NA
CSSSSSGQSYNEQFF
TGTTCCAGCAGCTCGAGTGGGCAATCCTACAATGAGCAGTTCTTC
>TRBV6-5|once|TRBJ2-5|NA
CASSYEGGPRETQYF
TGTGCCAGCAGTTACGAGGGCGGACCCCGAGAGACCCAGTACTTC
>TRBV19|NA|TRBJ1-4|NA
CASSKGQNNEKLFF
TGTGCCAGTAGCAAGGGGCAGAATAATGAAAAACTGTTTTTT
>TRBV30|NA|TRBJ2-1|NA
CAWSTTRTNGDGYNEQFF
TGTGCCTGGAGCACGACCCGGACTAACGGGGATGGGTACAATGAGCAGTTCTTC
>TRBV19|once|TRBJ2-2|TRBD2
CASSILAGDAGELFF
TGTGCCAGTAGTATCTTAGCGGGAGATGCCGGGGAGCTGTTTTTT
>TRBV19|few|TRBJ2-1|TRBD1
CASSTRDRAGNEQFF
TGTGCCAGTAGTACTAGGGACAGGGCTGGGAATGAGCAGTTCTTC
>TRBV27|NA|TRBJ1-5|TRBD1
CASSSLTGSNQPQHF
TGTGCCAGCAGTTCCTTGACAGGGAGTAATCAGCCCCAGCATTTT
>TRBV2|NA|TRBJ2-3|NA
CASSEARGPTDTQYF
TGTGCCAGCAGTGAAGCTAGAGGGCCCACAGATACGCAGTATTTT
>TRBV5-1|NA|TRBJ1-1|TRBD1
CASSPGQGASTEAFF
TGTGCCAGCAGCCCGGGACAGGGGGCTTCCACTGAAGCTTTCTTT
>TRBV6-5|once|TRBJ2-2|NA
CASTQRGTGELFF
TGTGCCAGCACCCAAAGGGGCACCGGGGAGCTGTTTTTT
>TRBV9|NA|TRBJ1-3|NA
CASSVGSDSGNTIYF
TGTGCCAGCAGCGTAGGGAGTGACTCTGGAAACACCATATATTTT